This paragraph reports one TCR beta chain. Sequenced by immunoSEQ multiplex PCR; TCRdb stores in-frame clones only, minus some. The sample lists approximately 66,000 clones, over 75% seen once, with approximately 5% in the top ten. The entry originates in a study of T cell changes during pregnancy in multiple sclerosis. The V gene's germline CDR1 is SNHLY and CDR2 FYNNEI. Losses at the gene ends were 6 bases for V and 2 bases for J; bases not matched to a gene: 2. The CDR3 is 13 residues long. The input for sequencing was CD8+ T cells from peripheral blood mononuclear cells, taken before pregnancy. The TCR originated in a female donor with multiple sclerosis, enrolled in a pregnancy study. The chain recombines TRBV2 with TRBJ2-7; 9 bases are shared with TRBD1. CDR3 coding DNA: TGTGCCAGCAGCGGGACAGGGCCCTACGAGCAGTACTTC. Residues: CASSGTGPYEQYF.